This T cell receptor (beta chain) was identified during a study of HIV-infected children after antiretroviral therapy interruption. The TCR library was built from RNA with a 3' RACE protocol and unique molecular identifiers. TCRdb passed the 3' RACE reads through MiXCR, listing each CDR3 protein once. The top ten clones hold 1.1% of a sample with fewer than 100,000 distinct CDR3 sequences, under 8% of them seen once. The table lists this clonotype with many counts. This CDR3 has 15 residues. Between the trimmed V and J ends, which lost 3 bases and 0 bases, there was a span of 12 bases. Germline values: CDR1 GTSNPN, CDR2 SVGIG (reference sequence). The treatment: PENTA 11 planned treatment interruption arm or continuous ART arm. Samples needed at least 5 million viable cryopreserved PBMCs.

The chain carries TRBV30 and TRBJ1-3; no definite D call. The sequence came from a pool of human donors with HIV. The source was CD45RA+ CD4+ T cells from PBMCs, pooled from several time points, collected from a donor given antiretroviral therapy, either interrupted or continuous. Specified subset: naive CD4+ CD45RA+ CD45RO- T cells. Written as DNA, the CDR3 is TGTGCCTGGAGACAAGACGGAGCCTCTGGAAACACCATATATTTT. Its translation: CAWRQDGASGNTIYF.